Reported below is one TCR beta chain. The antigen remains unidentified. The entry originates in a study of OX40 agonist ivuxolimab in advanced cancers. Study in general: Patients receiving dose escalation had hepatocellular carcinoma, melanoma, renal cell or head and neck cancer.

Findings of the study overall: Clonal expansion from baseline to week 6 occurred in both CD4+ and CD8+ T cells.

Repertoires were generated with immunoSEQ multiplex PCR, while TCRdb's copy carries only in-frame clones and drops some. The sample lists about 70,000 clones, roughly 88% occurring once. The sequencing used CD4+ or CD8+ T cells sorted from blood, collected in a trial of the OX40 agonist ivuxolimab. This TCR was sampled from an adult with an advanced solid tumor such as melanoma, head and neck, liver or kidney cancer.

The CDR3 DNA reads as TGTGCCAGCAGCATTGGGCCAGGGAAACAGCCCCAGCATTTT. Its translation is CASSIGPGKQPQHF. The J gene is TRBJ1-5, the V gene TRBV7-2; tentatively, D is TRBD1 (5 bases). Trimming stripped 5 bases from V and 7 bases from J, with 15 bases between. CDR3 length: 14 residues. Germline V gene data show CDR1 as SGHTA and CDR2 as FQGNSA.